This T cell receptor (beta chain) was recovered during a study of blood T cell repertoires in COVID-19. Germline CDR1 LNHDA, CDR2 SQIVND (reference sequence). V lost 5 bases to trimming and J lost 7 bases; unmatched junction nucleotides: 4. The CDR3 has 13 residues. Here immunoSEQ multiplex PCR was the method, and the copy in TCRdb shows in-frame clones only, minus some. In the table there are more than 150,000 clones, 75% to 85% of which are singletons. This receptor was identified in a woman in her forties or fifties with acute or convalescent COVID-19. The sequenced material came from peripheral blood. The rearrangement links TRBV19 to TRBJ2-4; 8 bases map to TRBD1. CDR3 region: CASSPGQGNIQYF. In DNA form, the CDR3 reads TGTGCCAGTAGTCCCGGACAGGGTAACATTCAGTACTTC.